These 23 T cell receptor beta chains originate from one sample sequenced in a study of response to subunit inactivated influenza vaccine (dated by TCRdb to the late 2010s). Libraries were made using RT-PCR. Instrument used: Illumina HiSeq 2500. Using fastp trimming at Q25 and MiXCR clonotype assembly, TCRdb reanalyzed the public sequencing data and kept in-frame beta chains. Rows with one shared CDR3 protein collapse into an entry with the most common genes and DNA. The sample table records more than 150,000 distinct CDR3 sequences; nearly 9.5% of these occur just once. Under 13% of the sample comes from the top ten. The sequences come from non-naive T cells sorted from PBMCs, collected on the day of vaccination. The cell subset or site label, as the study defines it: memory T cell fraction. All receptors derive from a middle-aged man who received an inactivated influenza vaccine. Donor details come from another sample of the same person, matched by shared clones.

There are a few counts of this clonotype. The chain carries TRBV3-1 and TRBJ2-1; TRBD2 matches 8 bases. The CDR3 length is 15 residues. Germline CDR1 and CDR2: LGHDT and YNNKEL (reference sequence). The junction had 8 bases not matched to a gene; V was cut back by 4 bases and J by 6 bases. In DNA, the CDR3 is TGTGCCAGCAGCCTTAGACTAGCGTCTCCCAATGAGCAGTTCTTC. Residues: CASSLRLASPNEQFF.

The gene calls are TRBV20-1 and TRBJ2-1; 7 nucleotides line up with TRBD2. CDR1 and CDR2 (germline): DFQATT, SNEGSKA (reference sequence). The CDR3 is 15 amino acids. Trimming at V came to 3 bases and at J to 3 bases, leaving 8 bases not matched to a gene. CDR3 sequence (DNA): TGCAGTGCTAGGGCGGCGGGAGAGTTCTACAATGAGCAGTTCTTC. Its protein is CSARAAGEFYNEQFF.

The V gene is TRBV6-2 or TRBV6-3, the J gene TRBJ1-1, with D maybe TRBD1 (6 bases). The germline CDR1 and CDR2 sequences are MNHEY and SVGEGT. The CDR3 has 17 residues. V was clipped by 5 bases and J by 0 bases, with 19 bases between them. Here the CDR3 reads CASSPTVGGGMNTEAFF. The CDR3 DNA is TGTGCCAGCAGTCCCACCGTAGGGGGTGGGATGAACACTGAAGCTTTCTTT.

This clonotype was counted at least ten times. The gene calls are TRBV12-3 or TRBV12-4 and TRBJ2-1; 7 bases are a match to TRBD2. There are 14 residues in the CDR3. Unmatched junction bases numbered 6, after V lost 5 bases and J lost 5 bases. As DNA, the CDR3 is TGTGCCAGCAGTGCCGGGACTACGAACAATGAGCAGTTCTTC. This encodes CASSAGTTNNEQFF.

This clonotype has just a few counts. The V gene is TRBV4-2, the J gene TRBJ2-7; TRBD2 matches at 7 bases. Germline CDR1 reads LGHNA; CDR2 reads YNFKEQ. CDR3 length equals 15 residues. V shed 1 base, J shed 2 bases, and the junction held 5 bases outside the gene matches. CDR3 amino acids: CASSQGGGMPYEQYF. The CDR3, as DNA: TGTGCCAGCAGCCAAGGGGGGGGGATGCCCTACGAGCAGTACTTC.

This chain links TRBV9 with TRBJ2-2; the D is unclear. There are 14 residues in the CDR3. Trimming took 0 bases from V and 5 from J, leaving 8 bases between them. The germline V gene encodes CDR1 SGDLS and CDR2 YYNGEE. CDR3 protein: CASSVVLETGELFF. For the CDR3, the DNA is TGTGCCAGCAGCGTAGTGCTAGAAACCGGGGAGCTGTTTTTT. The full variable domain, its missing parts supplied by reference TRBV9 and TRBJ2-2, is DSGVTQTPKHLITATGQRVTLRCSPRSGDLSVYWYQQSLDQGLQFLIQYYNGEERAKGNILERFSAQQFPDLHSELNLSSLELGDSALYFCASSVVLETGELFFGEGSRLTVL.

This clonotype was observed many times. The rearrangement links TRBV27 to TRBJ2-3; possible D gene TRBD2, 5 bases. Trimming removed 3 bases at V and 7 bases at J, with 17 bases between. Germline V CDR1 and CDR2: MNHEY, SMNVEV (reference sequence). This CDR3 is built from 15 residues. The CDR3 DNA is TGTGCCAGCAGTTTCCGCCTAGGAGGTTCCTATACGCAGTATTTT. This encodes CASSFRLGGSYTQYF.

In its sample, this clonotype was seen many times. The rearrangement links TRBV4-3 to TRBJ2-1; TRBD2 aligns across 7 bases. The CDR3 covers 15 residues. The germline gives CDR1 LGHNA, CDR2 YSLEER. Trimming removed 1 base from V and 7 bases from J; junction bases left unmatched: 7. The CDR3 DNA reads as TGCGCCAGCAGCCAAGTCTCAGCGGGATTAAATGAGCAGTTCTTC. It yields the protein CASSQVSAGLNEQFF.

The chain is built from TRBV4-3 and TRBJ1-3; a possible D gene is TRBD1 (5 bases). V was cut by 0 bases and J by 2 bases, with 11 bases left in between. The CDR3 length is 16 residues. Germline-derived CDR1 and CDR2 are LGHNA and YSLEER. The CDR3 sequence is CASSQEAGGAGNTIYF. The CDR3 nucleotides read TGCGCCAGCAGCCAAGAAGCTGGGGGAGCTGGAAACACCATATATTTT.

This clonotype was detected ten times or more. This rearrangement joins TRBV11-3 to TRBJ2-5; 9 bases are a match to TRBD2. Trimming took 7 bases from V and 3 from J; bases not matched to a gene: 9. Germline lookup yields CDR1 SGHNT and CDR2 YENEEA. This CDR3 contains 15 residues. The DNA of the CDR3 is TGTGCCAGCAAAGACGCGGGAGGGGGGAAAGAGACCCAGTACTTC. Residues: CASKDAGGGKETQYF.

This clonotype was found many times. The chain uses TRBV2 and TRBJ1-2; the match to TRBD1 covers 9 bases. The V segment lost 4 bases and the J segment 5 bases; nucleotides outside the gene matches: 5. The germline gives CDR1 SNHLY, CDR2 FYNNEI. This CDR3 spans 14 amino acids. The CDR3 loop reads CASSVQGAKYGYTF. CDR3 nucleotides: TGTGCCAGCAGTGTACAGGGGGCGAAGTATGGCTACACCTTC.

V and J are TRBV29-1 and TRBJ2-7, with 10 positions matching TRBD2. This CDR3 spans 15 amino acids. The V gene's germline CDR1 is SQVTM and CDR2 ANQGSEA. Trimming at V came to 1 base and at J to 5 bases, leaving 8 bases not matched to a gene. The DNA for the CDR3 is TGCAGCGTTGAAGGTACTAGCGGGAAATCAGACGAGCAGTACTTC. This translates into CSVEGTSGKSDEQYF.

In this sample, this clonotype turned up many times. This sequence joins TRBV9 and TRBJ1-1, with D maybe TRBD1 (5 bases). The CDR3 loop spans 13 amino acids. Germline-derived CDR1 and CDR2 are SGDLS and YYNGEE. The ends were cut back, 0 bases at V and 3 bases at J, with 6 bases in the middle. The CDR3 DNA sequence: TGTGCCAGCAGCGTAGGGGGGGACACTGAAGCTTTCTTT. Translation gives CASSVGGDTEAFF.

This clonotype was counted between two and nine times. CDR3 nucleotide sequence: TGTGCCATCAGTGAGTCTTCAGGGGGCACTGAAGCTTTCTTT. Encoded protein: CAISESSGGTEAFF. The chain links TRBV10-3 to TRBJ1-1, with TRBD1 matching over 7 bases. Trimming cost V 0 bases and J 4 bases; bases outside gene matches: 2. The CDR3 is made up of 14 amino acids. The germline gives CDR1 ENHRY, CDR2 SYGVKD.

This clonotype was seen only a few times. The chain couples TRBV24-1 to TRBJ2-5; D is perhaps TRBD1 or TRBD2 (5 bases each). V shed 2 bases and J shed 5 bases, with 17 bases lying between them. CDR1 and CDR2 from the germline V gene are KGHDR and SFDVKD. The CDR3 is 16 amino acids. The chain's CDR3 is CATSDYRGREGETQYF. CDR3 nucleotides: TGTGCCACCAGTGATTATCGGGGCAGGGAAGGTGAGACCCAGTACTTC.

The rearrangement joins TRBV2 to TRBJ2-2; D is perhaps TRBD1 (7 bases). Germline assignment: CDR1 SNHLY and CDR2 FYNNEI. The CDR3 is made up of 15 amino acids. V gave up 8 bases and J gave up 4 bases, with 17 bases separating them. The CDR3 bases are TGTGCCAGCGGGACCTTGGAGGGGGCCACCGGGGAGCTGTTTTTT. Translated: CASGTLEGATGELFF.

The chain recombines TRBV5-1 with TRBJ2-5, with a weak D call TRBD2 (6 bases). This CDR3 has 16 residues. Germline assignment: CDR1 SGHRS and CDR2 YFSETQ. V dropped 4 bases and J dropped 0 bases, with 16 bases sitting between them. CDR3 region: CASSPGGRWDQETQYF. DNA for the CDR3: TGCGCCAGCAGCCCCGGAGGGCGGTGGGACCAAGAGACCCAGTACTTC.

This clonotype was seen only a few times. The chain combines TRBV11-2 with TRBJ2-7; perhaps TRBD1 as D (6 bases). The CDR3 length is 14 residues. Germline loops: CDR1 SGHAT, CDR2 FQNNGV. The germline V and J ends were trimmed by 5 bases and 5 bases, with 16 bases remaining between them. CDR3 nucleotides: TGTGCCAGCAGCGGGGTAAACAGGGACCACGAGCAGTACTTC. Its translation is CASSGVNRDHEQYF.

The chain employs TRBV12-3 or TRBV12-4 and TRBJ2-7; 10 positions match TRBD1. There are 12 residues in the CDR3. The V and J ends lost 6 bases and 9 bases, in that order; junction bases with no gene match: 5. CDR3 amino acids: CASSLGTGVQYF. CDR3 sequence (DNA): TGTGCCAGCAGCCTGGGGACAGGGGTGCAGTACTTC.

This clonotype was counted between two and nine times. The chain links TRBV27 to TRBJ1-2; D call uncertain. Deletions cut 6 bases from V and 8 bases from J, with 16 bases between. Per the germline V gene, CDR1 is MNHEY and CDR2 is SMNVEV (reference sequence). The CDR3 covers 13 residues. The CDR3 region is CASSTSWGGGYTF. The DNA for the CDR3 is TGTGCCAGCAGCACTTCCTGGGGAGGGGGCTACACCTTC.

This clonotype was picked up a small number of times. The chain couples TRBV28 to TRBJ2-5, with TRBD2 as a possible D gene (6 bases). Germline V CDR1 and CDR2: MDHEN, SYDVKM. The CDR3 covers 14 residues. V was trimmed by 5 bases and J by 9 bases, leaving 19 bases between them. For the CDR3, the DNA is TGTGCCAGCAGTCTGTTAGCGGAGAGATGGGCCCAGTACTTC. Protein: CASSLLAERWAQYF.

CDR3 sequence: CSVGSGRLETQYF. CDR3 DNA: TGCAGCGTTGGAAGCGGCCGGCTCGAGACCCAGTACTTC. V and J are TRBV29-1 and TRBJ2-5; perhaps TRBD2 as D (5 bases). V was pared by 4 bases and J by 5 bases, with 14 bases between. Germline CDR1 is SQVTM and CDR2 is ANQGSEA. The CDR3 is 13 amino acids.

About this clonotype itself: At one end, the junction sequence differs from germline, possibly due to a read error. This chain connects TRBV15 to TRBJ1-6; a weak D match, TRBD1 (6 bases). Germline CDR1 LNHNV, CDR2 YYDKDF (reference sequence). The CDR3 runs 15 residues. As DNA, the CDR3 is TGTGCCACCGGCAGGCGACAGGAACGGGAGTCACCCCTCCACTTT. Its protein is CATGRRQERESPLHF.